This is a list of T cell receptor beta chains from one sample in a study of post-analysis software for immune sequencing data. TCRdb passed the PCR reads through MiXCR, listing each CDR3 protein once. The top ten clones hold approximately 11% of a sample with some 700,000 distinct CDR3 sequences, approximately 59% of them seen once. Sequenced input: blood. Every receptor here comes from a girl aged 2 to 10 with multiple sclerosis. The CDR3 runs from the conserved cysteine through the conserved F or W. D genes are given only for firm matches. For some rows the clone size is stated as once, few or many, or as a class when expanded; others skip it.

abundance,v_gene,d_gene,j_gene,CDR3nt,CDR3aa
NA,TRBV2,NA,TRBJ2-2,TGTGCCAGCAGTGAGGTCTGGGGGCGCGGCACCGGGGAGCTGTTTTTT,CASSEVWGRGTGELFF
few,TRBV7-9,NA,TRBJ2-5,TGTGCCACCGTACTACTAGCAGTCCAAGAGACCCAGTACTTC,CATVLLAVQETQYF
NA,TRBV6-1,NA,TRBJ1-4,TGTGCCAGCAGTGGAGTAGGATCTAATGAAAAACTGTTTTTT,CASSGVGSNEKLFF
few,TRBV5-1,NA,TRBJ2-3,TGCGCCAGCAGCTTGGTGGGTAACGGATGCACAGATACGCAGTATTTT,CASSLVGNGCTDTQYF
NA,TRBV3-1,TRBD1,TRBJ2-4,TGTGCCAGCAGCCAAGGTTTCGGACAGGCTCAAGAGCAGTACTTC,CASSQGFGQAQEQYF
NA,TRBV21-1,NA,TRBJ1-1,TGTGCCAGCAGCAAAGAGCAGGTCATGAACACTGAAGCTTTCTTT,CASSKEQVMNTEAFF
NA,TRBV5-1,NA,TRBJ2-7,TGCGCCAGCAGCTTCGACCGGGACACCCCAAACGAGCAGTACTTC,CASSFDRDTPNEQYF
many,TRBV20-1,TRBD2,TRBJ2-3,TGCAGTGCTAGTTCGTGGGAGGGCCTTATTAATACGCAGTATTTT,CSASSWEGLINTQYF
NA,TRBV7-9,NA,TRBJ1-1,TGTGCCAGCAGCTTTTGGACGGGGATGAACACTGAAGCTTTCTTT,CASSFWTGMNTEAFF
few,TRBV9,NA,TRBJ2-1,TGTGCCAGCAGCGTAGGGGTTGGACAGAGCTACAATGAGCAGTTCTTC,CASSVGVGQSYNEQFF
NA,TRBV9,NA,TRBJ2-2,TGTGCCAGCAGCGAGCCCCCAGGCACCGGGGAGCTGTTTTTT,CASSEPPGTGELFF
few,TRBV12-3/TRBV12-4,NA,TRBJ2-3,TGTGCCAGCAGCCCCGGGCTCCCGACAGGACCAGATACGCAGTATTTT,CASSPGLPTGPDTQYF
NA,TRBV3-1,NA,TRBJ2-4,TGTGCCAGCAGCCAAACAGACCATTCACCCTTAGCCAAAAACATTCAGTACTTC,CASSQTDHSPLAKNIQYF
NA,TRBV12-3/TRBV12-4,NA,TRBJ2-3,TGTGCCAGCTCTGACTGGGGTCTGACAGATACGCAGTATTTT,CASSDWGLTDTQYF
NA,TRBV7-2,NA,TRBJ2-5,TGTGCCAGCAGCTCTTTCCAGGGGTTTCAAGAGACCCAGTACTTC,CASSSFQGFQETQYF
NA,TRBV5-1,NA,TRBJ2-1,TGCGCCAGCACAGTGGGGGTGACGACACAACCCCACAATGAGCAGTTCTTC,CASTVGVTTQPHNEQFF
NA,TRBV3-1,NA,TRBJ2-4,TGTGCCAGCAGCCAAGGACACATAGCCAAAAACATTCAGTACTTC,CASSQGHIAKNIQYF
NA,TRBV20-1,NA,TRBJ2-5,TGCAGTGCTACCCGACGGGGGCTTTACCAAGAGACCCAGTACTTC,CSATRRGLYQETQYF
NA,TRBV13,NA,TRBJ1-5,TGTGCCAGCAGCTTATCAGGTCCCAATCAGCCCCAGCATTTT,CASSLSGPNQPQHF
NA,TRBV7-9,NA,TRBJ1-1,TGTGCCAGCAGCTCTACCCGGGAGAACACTGAAGCTTTCTTT,CASSSTRENTEAFF
few,TRBV29-1,NA,TRBJ1-2,TGCAGCGTTGAGAGCGGGTTTGGCTACACCTTC,CSVESGFGYTF
NA,TRBV6-5,NA,TRBJ1-1,TGTGCCAGCAGTTACACGATTCCTCACAGGGTCGCGGCCACTGAAGCTTTCTTT,CASSYTIPHRVAATEAFF
few,TRBV5-1,NA,TRBJ2-7,TGCGCCAGCAGCTCCGAGGGAACATACGAGCAGTACTTC,CASSSEGTYEQYF
NA,TRBV5-1,NA,TRBJ1-5,TGCGCCAGCAGCCAGACAGCCGGTCAGCCCCAGCATTTT,CASSQTAGQPQHF
NA,TRBV7-2,NA,TRBJ2-7,TGTGCCAGCAGCTTAGTGGGGGCCATAGGACGGGCCTACGAGCAGTACTTC,CASSLVGAIGRAYEQYF
NA,TRBV29-1,TRBD1,TRBJ2-7,TGCAGCGCTAGACAGGGAAACTACGAGCAGTACTTC,CSARQGNYEQYF
NA,TRBV3-1,TRBD1,TRBJ2-4,TGTGCCAGCAGCCACCAGGGGGAAAACATTCAGTACTTC,CASSHQGENIQYF
NA,TRBV27,NA,TRBJ1-5,TGTGCCGCGGCGGGCAATCAGCCCCAGCATTTT,CAAAGNQPQHF
NA,TRBV10-3,NA,TRBJ2-7,TGTGCCATCAGTGAGAACCCAGAATACGAGCAGTACTTC,CAISENPEYEQYF
NA,TRBV28,TRBD1,TRBJ2-7,TGTGCCGGCAGTTTAAGCACTTCGGACAGGGCCCTCTCCTACGAGCAGTACTTC,CAGSLSTSDRALSYEQYF
few,TRBV7-7,TRBD1,TRBJ2-7,TGTGCTAGCAGCTACTTACCGGGACAGGGGTCGGGCGAGCAGTACTTC,CASSYLPGQGSGEQYF
NA,TRBV4-1,TRBD2,TRBJ2-1,TGCGCCAGCAGCCCCACGGGGACTAGCGGGAGTGAGCAGTTCTTC,CASSPTGTSGSEQFF
NA,TRBV4-1,TRBD2,TRBJ2-1,TGCGCCAGCAGCCAAGAGGGACTAGCGCATCACAATGAGCAGTTCTTC,CASSQEGLAHHNEQFF
NA,TRBV20-1,TRBD2,TRBJ2-1,TGCAGTGCTAGAGATAGGAGTAGCGGGCCGCACTCCTACAATGAGCAGTTCTTC,CSARDRSSGPHSYNEQFF
few,TRBV7-3,NA,TRBJ2-3,TGTGCCAGCAGCCTAAATCAGGGGCCGCATTTAGGTACGCAGTATTTT,CASSLNQGPHLGTQYF
once,TRBV7-9,NA,TRBJ2-5,TGTGCCAGCAGCTTAGCAGGTCTGAGGGGAGAGACCCAGTACTTC,CASSLAGLRGETQYF
NA,TRBV20-1,TRBD2,TRBJ2-3,TGCAGTGCTAGAGATCGGCGGGGGTACACAGATACGCAGTATTTT,CSARDRRGYTDTQYF
NA,TRBV21-1,NA,TRBJ2-3,TGTGCCAGCAGCAAGCACAGAGGAGATACGCAGTATTTT,CASSKHRGDTQYF
NA,TRBV11-2,NA,TRBJ1-6,TGTGCCAGCAGCTTAGGTCAGGGGCCACCCCTCCACTTT,CASSLGQGPPLHF
NA,TRBV2,TRBD2,TRBJ2-1,TGTGCCGGCAGTTTTCCCGGGACTAGCGGGGTAAGCTCCTACAATGAGCAGTTCTTC,CAGSFPGTSGVSSYNEQFF
few,TRBV27,TRBD2,TRBJ2-7,TGTGCCAGCACTAGCGGGAGGGGATACGAGCAGTACTTC,CASTSGRGYEQYF
NA,TRBV20-1,NA,TRBJ2-1,TGCAGTGCCCTTGTCTCTTTCCGGGGTGAGCAGTTCTTC,CSALVSFRGEQFF
NA,TRBV7-2,NA,TRBJ2-7,TGTGCCAGCAGCTTAAGTATCGGAGGAAGCGAGCAGTACTTC,CASSLSIGGSEQYF
few,TRBV5-1,TRBD1,TRBJ2-1,TGCGCCAGCAGCTCGGACAGGTGGAGCAATGAGCAGTTCTTC,CASSSDRWSNEQFF
NA,TRBV29-1,NA,TRBJ1-5,TGCAGCGTTGTGACAGTAAGCAATCAGCCCCAGCATTTT,CSVVTVSNQPQHF
NA,TRBV5-1,TRBD1,TRBJ2-5,TGCGCCAGCAGCTTGGGGGCCCTCTCGGGACAGCCCTTGGAGACCCAGTACTTC,CASSLGALSGQPLETQYF
NA,TRBV30,NA,TRBJ1-2,TGTGCCTGGAGTGTATCCGGATATGGCTACACCTTC,CAWSVSGYGYTF
once,TRBV25-1,NA,TRBJ2-7,TGTGCCAGCAGTGATTCTAGAAAATCTTGGGAGCAGTACTTC,CASSDSRKSWEQYF
NA,TRBV29-1,NA,TRBJ2-7,TGCAGCGTTGGTTTGCAGGCGGCGAACGAGCAGTACTTC,CSVGLQAANEQYF
few,TRBV10-2,NA,TRBJ1-2,TGCGCCAGCAGAGATGGACAGATCTTCTATGGCTACACCTTC,CASRDGQIFYGYTF
few,TRBV7-2,TRBD2,TRBJ2-3,TGTGCCAGCAGCTTAGGCGGGGGTTCAGATACGCAGTATTTT,CASSLGGGSDTQYF
NA,TRBV29-1,TRBD2,TRBJ2-7,TGCAGCGTTGAAAAGGGGAGGTCTAGCGGGAAAACGGGAACCTACGAGCAGTACTTC,CSVEKGRSSGKTGTYEQYF
NA,TRBV5-1,TRBD1,TRBJ1-2,TGCGCCAGCAGCTTGGGGACAGGCGGGGGTCACTATGGCTACACCTTC,CASSLGTGGGHYGYTF
NA,TRBV6-1,NA,TRBJ1-6,TGTGCCAGCAGTGACCGGGGCAGGGATTCACCCCTCCACTTT,CASSDRGRDSPLHF
NA,TRBV12-3/TRBV12-4,NA,TRBJ2-1,TGTGCCAGCAGTTTTGGGTCCGACAATGAGCAGTTCTTC,CASSFGSDNEQFF
few,TRBV6-2/TRBV6-3,NA,TRBJ2-3,TGTGCCAGCCGGCTTCCCCTCACAGATACGCAGTATTTT,CASRLPLTDTQYF
NA,TRBV7-9,TRBD2,TRBJ2-1,TGTGCCAGCAGCCGTAGCGGGGGGGCCCACAATGAGCAGTTCTTC,CASSRSGGAHNEQFF